This TCR beta chain was sequenced for a study of T cells in Graves' hyperthyroidism and ophthalmopathy. Study-wide findings and caveats: A 13 V-J signature model discriminated ophthalmopathy versus stable hyperthyroidism. Peripheral blood also featured most of the thyroid clonotypes expanded above 0.001.

Amplified TCR beta CDR3 regions derived from RNA transcripts. First-round RT-PCR targeting the TCR CDR3 was performed with the HTBI primer set. TCRdb re-derived calls from the multiplex PCR reads in MiXCR, one entry per CDR3 protein. The sample lists approximately 430,000 distinct CDR3 sequences, roughly 14% occurring once. As to this clonotype: The antigen is unknown.

Patients counted as stable if ophthalmopathy did not develop within 18 months. The sequence came from a woman aged 18-29 years with Graves' hyperthyroidism. The sequencing input was blood.

Here the CDR3 reads CASSLEREVRETQYF. DNA of the CDR3: TGTGCCAGCAGCTTGGAGCGGGAGGTGAGAGAGACCCAGTACTTC. This sequence joins TRBV7-8 and TRBJ2-5, with 9 bases lining up with TRBD2. Germline V gives CDR1 SGHVS, CDR2 FQNEAQ. The CDR3 is 15 residues long. Germline trimming cut 3 bases from V and 4 bases from J; bases unmatched to any gene: 6.